The rows below give T cell receptor beta chains drawn from one sample of a study of blood T cell repertoires in COVID-19. Sequencing used immunoSEQ multiplex PCR; TCRdb keeps in-frame clones, though not all of them. The profile shows 180,000 or so clones, 70% to 80% of them singletons. Sequencing was performed on peripheral blood. The receptors originated from a woman in her 50s with active or convalescent COVID-19. CDR3s include the opening cysteine and the closing phenylalanine or tryptophan. D genes are given only for firm matches. For some rows the clone size is stated as once, few or many, or as a class when expanded; others skip it.

V	size	J	D	CDR3	DNA
TRBV10-3	many	TRBJ2-3	TRBD2	CAIQNPSGPISTDTQYF	TGTGCCATTCAGAACCCTAGCGGGCCCATTAGCACAGATACGCAGTATTTT
TRBV29-1	once	TRBJ1-1	-	CSVAEGAGTEAFF	TGCAGCGTTGCGGAGGGCGCGGGAACTGAAGCTTTCTTT
TRBV11-2	-	TRBJ2-2	TRBD1	CASSLRTGRDTGELFF	TGTGCCAGCAGCTTACGGACAGGGAGAGATACCGGGGAGCTGTTTTTT
TRBV18	-	TRBJ2-2	TRBD2	CASSPTLSGGSTGELFF	TGTGCCAGCTCACCGACCCTTAGCGGGGGAAGCACCGGGGAGCTGTTTTTT
TRBV7-8	-	TRBJ2-4	TRBD1	CASSVDRDGIQYF	TGTGCCAGCAGCGTCGACAGGGACGGCATTCAGTACTTC
TRBV28	-	TRBJ1-6	-	CASTPSLAGPNSPLHF	TGTGCCAGCACCCCCAGCCTTGCAGGGCCTAATTCACCCCTCCACTTT
TRBV5-1	-	TRBJ1-2	TRBD1	CASSLVDRGLGYTF	TGCGCCAGCAGCTTGGTGGACAGGGGGCTTGGCTACACCTTC
TRBV6-2/TRBV6-3	-	TRBJ2-1	TRBD1	CASSNSRGNEQFF	TGTGCCAGCAGCAACTCCAGGGGGAATGAGCAGTTCTTC
TRBV5-8	-	TRBJ2-3	TRBD1	CASSPLQGALITDTQYF	TGTGCCAGCAGCCCCCTCCAGGGGGCCCTTATCACAGATACGCAGTATTTT
TRBV4-3	-	TRBJ2-3	TRBD2	CASSPLRGGAIAGAVDTQYF	TGCGCCAGCAGCCCCCTAAGGGGGGGGGCGATAGCGGGGGCGGTAGATACGCAGTATTTT
TRBV24-1	-	TRBJ2-7	-	CATSSTVVSSYEQYF	TGTGCCACCAGCTCAACAGTAGTAAGCTCCTACGAGCAGTACTTC
TRBV7-3	-	TRBJ2-2	-	CASSRDRTANTGELFF	TGTGCCAGCAGCCGTGACAGGACTGCGAACACCGGGGAGCTGTTTTTT
TRBV7-2	-	TRBJ2-5	TRBD2	CASSSRTSGGRGTQYF	TGTGCCAGCAGCTCCCGGACTAGCGGGGGACGGGGGACCCAGTACTTC
TRBV6-6	-	TRBJ2-1	TRBD2	CASSPLAGEQFF	TGTGCCAGCAGTCCCCTAGCGGGGGAGCAGTTCTTC
TRBV28	-	TRBJ1-3	-	CASSSQGTYGNTIYF	TGTGCCAGCAGTAGCCAGGGTACGTACGGAAACACCATATATTTT
TRBV2	-	TRBJ1-1	-	CASSERERSEAFF	TGTGCCAGCAGTGAACGGGAGAGGTCTGAAGCTTTCTTT
TRBV30	-	TRBJ2-4	-	CAWSVDQGNSRIQYF	TGTGCCTGGAGTGTGGACCAGGGGAACTCACGCATTCAGTACTTC
TRBV12-3/TRBV12-4	-	TRBJ1-6	-	CASSLQGNSPLHF	TGTGCCAGCAGTTTGCAGGGGAATTCACCCCTCCACTTT
TRBV14	-	TRBJ2-1	TRBD2	CASSAGLAGGHWDEQFF	TGTGCCAGCAGCGCCGGACTAGCGGGAGGCCATTGGGATGAGCAGTTCTTC
TRBV29-1	-	TRBJ1-2	TRBD1	CSVDPGQEYGYTF	TGCAGCGTTGACCCGGGACAGGAATATGGCTACACCTTC
TRBV5-1	-	TRBJ2-7	TRBD1	CASSSGTGTSYEQYF	TGCGCCAGCAGCTCCGGGACAGGGACCTCCTACGAGCAGTACTTC
TRBV7-3	-	TRBJ1-1	TRBD1	CASSPGQGSGAFF	TGTGCCAGCAGCCCCGGACAGGGTTCGGGAGCTTTCTTT
TRBV2	few	TRBJ2-1	TRBD2	CASSAGLAGGHIDEQFF	TGTGCCAGCAGTGCAGGACTAGCGGGAGGCCACATCGATGAGCAGTTCTTC
TRBV28	-	TRBJ1-1	TRBD1	CASSSTGTANTEAFF	TGTGCCAGCAGTTCCACTGGGACAGCCAACACTGAAGCTTTCTTT
TRBV9	-	TRBJ1-1	TRBD1	CASGAGDSMNTEAFF	TGTGCCAGCGGGGCAGGGGACAGCATGAACACTGAAGCTTTCTTT
TRBV29-1	-	TRBJ2-1	TRBD2	CSVEPPGGEQFF	TGCAGCGTTGAACCTCCGGGAGGGGAGCAGTTCTTC
TRBV25-1	once	TRBJ1-4	TRBD1	CASSNRQGEKLFF	TGTGCCAGCAGCAACCGACAGGGAGAAAAACTGTTTTTT
TRBV7-9	-	TRBJ2-7	-	CASSLVRGYEQYF	TGTGCCAGCAGCTTAGTCCGGGGCTACGAGCAGTACTTC
TRBV30	-	TRBJ2-5	-	CAWSGWGDGTQYF	TGTGCCTGGAGTGGATGGGGGGATGGGACCCAGTACTTC
TRBV2	-	TRBJ1-2	TRBD1	CASRGGRAYGYTF	TGTGCCAGCAGAGGGGGCAGGGCCTATGGCTACACCTTC
TRBV4-3	-	TRBJ1-3	TRBD1	CASSLRSTGVGNTIYF	TGCGCCAGCAGCTTACGATCGACAGGGGTGGGAAACACCATATATTTT
TRBV6-2/TRBV6-3	few	TRBJ2-7	-	CASSYPAGGISYEQYF	TGTGCCAGCAGTTACCCCGCGGGCGGTATATCCTACGAGCAGTACTTC
TRBV5-1	-	TRBJ2-7	TRBD2	CASSPGTTYEQYF	TGCGCCAGCAGCCCCGGGACTACCTACGAGCAGTACTTC
TRBV7-9	once	TRBJ2-4	-	CASSPGTLGLAKNIQYF	TGTGCCAGCAGCCCGGGGACATTGGGTTTAGCCAAAAACATTCAGTACTTC
TRBV5-1	many	TRBJ1-1	-	CASSLRGGTTSFF	TGCGCCAGCAGCTTGAGGGGAGGGACGACGTCTTTCTTT
TRBV7-2	-	TRBJ2-5	-	CASSLVGGRETQYF	TGTGCCAGCAGCTTAGTCGGGGGGCGGGAGACCCAGTACTTC
TRBV30	-	TRBJ2-7	-	CAWGDLYEQYF	TGTGCCTGGGGAGACTTATACGAGCAGTACTTC
TRBV6-2/TRBV6-3	-	TRBJ2-5	-	CASSYRATGTQYF	TGTGCCAGCAGTTATAGGGCCACAGGGACCCAGTACTTC
TRBV11-2	-	TRBJ2-1	TRBD1	CASSVTGGTYNEQFF	TGTGCCAGCAGCGTGACAGGGGGTACCTACAATGAGCAGTTCTTC
TRBV7-2	once	TRBJ1-1	TRBD1	CASSKDRTAMNTEAFF	TGTGCCAGCAGCAAGGACAGGACAGCAATGAACACTGAAGCTTTCTTT
TRBV7-2	-	TRBJ2-7	TRBD1	CASSPDRGHEQYF	TGTGCCAGCAGCCCGGACAGGGGACACGAGCAGTACTTC